This TCR beta chain was identified during a study of cytomegalovirus exposure and HLA in healthy donors. Study-level results: Most of the TCR beta V segments (in an earlier analysis) were productive either about 87% or about 30% of the time.

There are a few counts of this clone. Its antigen is not identified. Trimming stripped 6 bases from V and 6 bases from J, with 15 bases between. The CDR3 runs to 14 residues. Germline values: CDR1 KGHSH, CDR2 LQKENI. In the PCR, 60 Vbeta and 13 Jbeta primers were used. Generated by immunoSEQ multiplex PCR, the TCRdb table keeps only in-frame clones and is missing some. The sample records tens of thousands of clones, approximately 81% being singletons. Sequencing input: PBMCs. The TCR was taken from a woman in her thirties in good health and CMV-seropositive. V and J are TRBV18 and TRBJ2-1; weak D call: TRBD2 (7 bases). The CDR3 DNA reads TGTGCCAGCTCCCCAGGGGAGGGGCGCAATGAGCAGTTCTTC. It translates to CASSPGEGRNEQFF.